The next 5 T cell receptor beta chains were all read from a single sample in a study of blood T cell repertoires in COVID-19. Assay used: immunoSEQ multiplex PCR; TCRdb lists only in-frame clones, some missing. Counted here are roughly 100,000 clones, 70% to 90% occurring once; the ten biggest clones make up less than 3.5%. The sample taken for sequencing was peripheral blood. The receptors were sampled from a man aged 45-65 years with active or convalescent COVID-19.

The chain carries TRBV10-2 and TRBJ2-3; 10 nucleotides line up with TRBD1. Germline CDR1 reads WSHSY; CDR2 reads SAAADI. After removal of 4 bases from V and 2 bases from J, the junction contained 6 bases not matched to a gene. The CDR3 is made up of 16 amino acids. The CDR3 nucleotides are TGCGCCAGCAGTGCACGACAGGGGGCTCCCACAGATACGCAGTATTTT. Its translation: CASSARQGAPTDTQYF.

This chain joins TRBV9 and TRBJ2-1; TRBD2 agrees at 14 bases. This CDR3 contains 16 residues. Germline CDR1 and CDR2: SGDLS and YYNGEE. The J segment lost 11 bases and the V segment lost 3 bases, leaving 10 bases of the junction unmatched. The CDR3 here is CASSGGTSGGLGKQFF. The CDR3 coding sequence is TGTGCCAGCAGCGGTGGGACTAGCGGGGGACTGGGAAAGCAGTTCTTC.

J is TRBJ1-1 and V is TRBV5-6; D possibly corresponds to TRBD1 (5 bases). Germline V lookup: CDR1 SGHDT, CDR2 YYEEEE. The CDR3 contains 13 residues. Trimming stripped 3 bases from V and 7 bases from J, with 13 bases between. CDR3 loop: CASSYRTMGEAFF. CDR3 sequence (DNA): TGTGCCAGCAGCTACCGGACAATGGGTGAAGCTTTCTTT.

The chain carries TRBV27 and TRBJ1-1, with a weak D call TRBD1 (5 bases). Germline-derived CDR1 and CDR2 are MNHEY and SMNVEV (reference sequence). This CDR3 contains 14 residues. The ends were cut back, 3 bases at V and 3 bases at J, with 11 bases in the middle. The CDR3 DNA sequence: TGTGCCAGCAGTTTTGGGGGGACCTACACTGAAGCTTTCTTT. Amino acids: CASSFGGTYTEAFF.

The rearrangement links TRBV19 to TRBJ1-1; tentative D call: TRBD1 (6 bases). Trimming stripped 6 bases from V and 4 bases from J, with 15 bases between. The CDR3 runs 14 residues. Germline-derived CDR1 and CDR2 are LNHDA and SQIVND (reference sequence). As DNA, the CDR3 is TGTGCCAGTAGGTTGCAGGGGCGGGTCACTGAAGCTTTCTTT. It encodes CASRLQGRVTEAFF.